The next 9 T cell receptor beta chains were all read from a single sample in a study of blood T cell repertoires in COVID-19. Sequenced by immunoSEQ multiplex PCR; TCRdb stores in-frame clones only, minus some. The profile shows under 250,000 clones, 80% to 95% of them singletons. Material for sequencing was peripheral blood. These receptors all come from a man aged 55 to 70 with COVID-19, enrolled during active disease.

The gene calls are TRBV6-6 and TRBJ2-2; 7 bases fit TRBD1. The CDR3 sequence is 11 residues long. Germline assignment: CDR1 MNHNY and CDR2 SVGAGI (reference sequence). The DNA of the CDR3 is TGTGGGACAGGAAACACCGGGGAGCTGTTTTTT. It codes for CGTGNTGELFF.

The V and J genes are TRBV7-2 and TRBJ1-1, with 7 nucleotides matching TRBD1. CDR3 length: 15 amino acids. V dropped 4 bases and J dropped 6; count of bases not matched to a gene: 11. Germline V lookup: CDR1 SGHTA, CDR2 FQGNSA. CDR3: CASSSSSQGGSEAFF. The CDR3 DNA reads TGTGCCAGCAGCTCCTCTAGCCAGGGGGGCTCTGAAGCTTTCTTT.

The rearrangement uses TRBV5-4 and TRBJ2-5, with 7 bases identical to TRBD2. CDR3 length: 15 amino acids. V trimming: 4 bases; J trimming: 1 base; junction bases outside the gene matches: 7. Germline CDR1 is SGHNT and CDR2 is YYREEE (reference sequence). The CDR3 sequence is CASSQGGGGQETQYF. CDR3 DNA sequence: TGTGCCAGCAGCCAGGGCGGCGGGGGCCAAGAGACCCAGTACTTC.

The chain uses TRBV7-3 and TRBJ2-1; 8 nucleotides align to TRBD1. From germline, CDR1 is SGHTA and CDR2 FQGTGA. With 7 bases clipped from V and 7 bases from J, the junction kept 18 bases outside the gene matches. CDR3 length: 17 residues. For the CDR3, the DNA is TGTGCCAGCAAGTCGGGACCGGCAGGGGGCGCCTCTAATGAGCAGTTCTTC. Translated, it gives CASKSGPAGGASNEQFF.

This chain links TRBV5-1 with TRBJ2-5; perhaps TRBD1 as D (7 bases). Germline V gene data show CDR1 as SGHRS and CDR2 as YFSETQ. The CDR3 runs to 14 residues. V was cut by 1 base and J by 4 bases, with 11 bases left in between. The CDR3 protein is CASSLNRGGETQYF. CDR3 DNA sequence: TGCGCCAGCAGCTTGAACAGGGGAGGAGAGACCCAGTACTTC.

The CDR3 nucleotides are TGCGCCAGCAGCTTAACAGGGGGTAATTATCAGCCCCAGCATTTT. This gives the protein CASSLTGGNYQPQHF. V gene TRBV4-1 combines with J gene TRBJ1-5; 8 bases align to TRBD1. CDR1 MGHRA and CDR2 YSYEKL come from the germline V gene. Unmatched junction bases numbered 8, after V lost 5 bases and J lost 5 bases. The CDR3 covers 15 residues.

The chain is built from TRBV5-1 and TRBJ1-1; 9 positions agree with TRBD1. There are 18 residues in the CDR3. Trimming took 3 bases from V and 4 from J; bases not matched to a gene: 16. Germline V lookup: CDR1 SGHRS, CDR2 YFSETQ. CDR3 nucleotides: TGCGCCAGCAGCTCGGGACAGGGAGCGAGACCAAGGGCCACTGAAGCTTTCTTT. Its translation: CASSSGQGARPRATEAFF.

This chain links TRBV6-6 with TRBJ1-5; 11 positions agree with TRBD1. CDR1 is MNHNY, CDR2 SVGAGI, per germline (reference sequence). V lost 5 bases to trimming and J lost 6 bases; unmatched junction nucleotides: 6. The CDR3 sequence is 15 residues long. The CDR3 region is CASSTPDRGPQPQHF. As DNA, the CDR3 is TGTGCCAGCAGTACCCCGGACAGGGGGCCTCAGCCCCAGCATTTT.

In this sample, this clone turned up once. The CDR3 here is CASMRGPNEKLFF. CDR3 DNA sequence: TGTGCCAGTATGAGGGGGCCTAATGAAAAACTGTTTTTT. The J gene is TRBJ1-4, the V gene TRBV19; TRBD1 aligns across 7 bases. CDR1 and CDR2 from the germline V gene are LNHDA and SQIVND (reference sequence). The CDR3 length is 13 residues. Trimming took 7 bases from V and 3 from J; bases not matched to a gene: 2.